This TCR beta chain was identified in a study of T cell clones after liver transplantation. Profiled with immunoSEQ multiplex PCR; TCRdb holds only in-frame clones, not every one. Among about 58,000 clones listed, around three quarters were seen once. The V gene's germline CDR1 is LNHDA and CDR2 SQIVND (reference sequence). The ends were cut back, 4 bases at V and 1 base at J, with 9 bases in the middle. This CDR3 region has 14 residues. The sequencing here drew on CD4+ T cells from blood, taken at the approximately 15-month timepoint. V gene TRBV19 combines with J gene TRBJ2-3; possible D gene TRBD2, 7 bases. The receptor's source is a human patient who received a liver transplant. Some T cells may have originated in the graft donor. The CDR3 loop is CASSRGGGTDTQYF. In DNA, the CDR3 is TGTGCCAGTAGTAGAGGGGGGGGCACAGATACGCAGTATTTT.